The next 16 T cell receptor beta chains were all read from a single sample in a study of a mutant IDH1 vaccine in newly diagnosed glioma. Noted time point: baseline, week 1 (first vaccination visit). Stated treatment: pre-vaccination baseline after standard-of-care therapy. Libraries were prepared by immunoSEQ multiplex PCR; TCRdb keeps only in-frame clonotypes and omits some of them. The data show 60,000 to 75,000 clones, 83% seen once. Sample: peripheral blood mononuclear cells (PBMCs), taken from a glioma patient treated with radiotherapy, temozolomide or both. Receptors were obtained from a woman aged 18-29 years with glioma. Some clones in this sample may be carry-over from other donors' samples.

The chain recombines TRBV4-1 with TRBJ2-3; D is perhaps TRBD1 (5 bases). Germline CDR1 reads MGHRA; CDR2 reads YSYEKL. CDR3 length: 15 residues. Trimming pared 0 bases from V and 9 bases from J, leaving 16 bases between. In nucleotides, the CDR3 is TGCGCCAGCAGCCAAGATGAGCTGATCGCAGGGACGCAGTATTTT. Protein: CASSQDELIAGTQYF.

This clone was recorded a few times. CDR3 nucleotide sequence: TGTGCCAGCAGGGATAAGGATCAGCCCCAGCATTTT. Its translation is CASRDKDQPQHF. V usage is TRBV2 and J usage is TRBJ1-5; D is uncertain. The germline V gene has CDR1 SNHLY and CDR2 FYNNEI. The CDR3 loop spans 12 amino acids. V was clipped by 6 bases and J by 5 bases, with 8 bases between them.

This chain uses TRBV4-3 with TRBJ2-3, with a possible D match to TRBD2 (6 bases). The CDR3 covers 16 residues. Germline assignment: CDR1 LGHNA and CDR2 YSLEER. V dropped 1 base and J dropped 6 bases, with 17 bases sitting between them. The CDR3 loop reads CASSQVSGVEGDTQYF. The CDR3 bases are TGCGCCAGCAGCCAAGTATCCGGGGTGGAGGGGGATACGCAGTATTTT.

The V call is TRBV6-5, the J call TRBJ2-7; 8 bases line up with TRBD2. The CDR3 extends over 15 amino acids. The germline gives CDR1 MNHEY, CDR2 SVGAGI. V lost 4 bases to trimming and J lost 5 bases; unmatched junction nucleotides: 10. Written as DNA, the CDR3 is TGTGCCAGCAGTTCCCTCGGCGGGAGGTGGAACGAGCAGTACTTC. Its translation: CASSSLGGRWNEQYF.

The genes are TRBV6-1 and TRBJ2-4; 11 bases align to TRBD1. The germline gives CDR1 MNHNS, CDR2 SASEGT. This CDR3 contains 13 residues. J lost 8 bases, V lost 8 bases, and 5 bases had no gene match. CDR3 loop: CASVGTGGDIQYF. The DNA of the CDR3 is TGTGCCAGCGTTGGGACAGGGGGAGACATTCAGTACTTC.

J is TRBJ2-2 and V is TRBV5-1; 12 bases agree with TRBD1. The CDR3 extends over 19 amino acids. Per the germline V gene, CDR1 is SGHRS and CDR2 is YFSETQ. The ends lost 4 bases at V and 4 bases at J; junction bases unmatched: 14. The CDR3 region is CASSLPGQGASSVTGELFF. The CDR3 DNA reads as TGCGCCAGCAGCCTACCGGGACAGGGGGCATCTTCGGTCACCGGGGAGCTGTTTTTT.

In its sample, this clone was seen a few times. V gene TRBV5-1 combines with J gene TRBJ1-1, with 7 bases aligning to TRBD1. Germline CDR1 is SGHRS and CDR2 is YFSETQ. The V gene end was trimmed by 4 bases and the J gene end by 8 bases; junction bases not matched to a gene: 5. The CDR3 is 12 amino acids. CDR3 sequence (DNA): TGCGCCAGCAGCATGGGACAGCCCGAAGCTTTCTTT. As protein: CASSMGQPEAFF.

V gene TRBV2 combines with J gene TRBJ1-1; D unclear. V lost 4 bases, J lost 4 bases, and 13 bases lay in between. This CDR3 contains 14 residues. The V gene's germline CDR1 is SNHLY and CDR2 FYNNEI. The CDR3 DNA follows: TGTGCCAGCAGTGTAAGATCGGGGATCACTGAAGCTTTCTTT. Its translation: CASSVRSGITEAFF.

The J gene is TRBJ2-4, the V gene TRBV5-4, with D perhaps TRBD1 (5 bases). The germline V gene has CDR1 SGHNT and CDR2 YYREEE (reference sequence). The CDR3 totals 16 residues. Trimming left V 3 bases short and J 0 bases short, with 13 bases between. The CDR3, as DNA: TGTGCCAGCAGCTCCCAGGGTGCCCTAGCCAAAAACATTCAGTACTTC. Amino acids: CASSSQGALAKNIQYF.

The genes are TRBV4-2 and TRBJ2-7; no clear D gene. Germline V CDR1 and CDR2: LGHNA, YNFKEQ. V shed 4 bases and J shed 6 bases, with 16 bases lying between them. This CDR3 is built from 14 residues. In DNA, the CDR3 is TGTGCCAGCAGCCGCCAACCCCCCCGCCTCGAGCAGTACTTC. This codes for CASSRQPPRLEQYF.

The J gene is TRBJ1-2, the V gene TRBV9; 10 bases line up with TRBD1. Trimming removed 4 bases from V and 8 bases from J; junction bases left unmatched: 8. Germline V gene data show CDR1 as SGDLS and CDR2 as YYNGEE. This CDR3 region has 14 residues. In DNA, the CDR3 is TGTGCCAGCAGCCTGGGACAGGGGAGCGAAGGCTACACCTTC. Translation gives CASSLGQGSEGYTF. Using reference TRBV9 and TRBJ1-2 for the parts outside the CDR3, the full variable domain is DSGVTQTPKHLITATGQRVTLRCSPRSGDLSVYWYQQSLDQGLQFLIQYYNGEERAKGNILERFSAQQFPDLHSELNLSSLELGDSALYFCASSLGQGSEGYTFGSGTRLTVV.

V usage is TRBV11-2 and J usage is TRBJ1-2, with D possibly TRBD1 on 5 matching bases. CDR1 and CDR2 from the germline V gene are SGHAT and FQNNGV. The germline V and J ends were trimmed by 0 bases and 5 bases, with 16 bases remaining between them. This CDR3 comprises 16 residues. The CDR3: CASSLDRGGARYGYTF. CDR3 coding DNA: TGTGCCAGCAGCTTAGATAGGGGAGGGGCCCGGTATGGCTACACCTTC.

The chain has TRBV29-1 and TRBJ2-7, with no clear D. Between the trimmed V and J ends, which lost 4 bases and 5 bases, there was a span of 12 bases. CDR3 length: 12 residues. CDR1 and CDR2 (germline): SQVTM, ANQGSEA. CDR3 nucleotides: TGCAGCGTTGGCGAGGAATCCCACGAGCAGTACTTC. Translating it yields CSVGEESHEQYF.

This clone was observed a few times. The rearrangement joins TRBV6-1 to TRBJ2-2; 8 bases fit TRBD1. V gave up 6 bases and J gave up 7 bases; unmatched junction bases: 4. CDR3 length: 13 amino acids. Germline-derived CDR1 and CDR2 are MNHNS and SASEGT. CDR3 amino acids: CASSGQGGGELFF. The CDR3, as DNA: TGTGCCAGCAGCGGACAGGGTGGCGGGGAGCTGTTTTTT.

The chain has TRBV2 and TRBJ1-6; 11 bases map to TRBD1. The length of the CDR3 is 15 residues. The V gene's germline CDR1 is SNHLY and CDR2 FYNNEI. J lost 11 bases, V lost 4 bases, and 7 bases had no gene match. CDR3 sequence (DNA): TGTGCCAGCAGTGTGCCGGACAGGGGGCTTCCACCCCTCCACTTT. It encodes CASSVPDRGLPPLHF.

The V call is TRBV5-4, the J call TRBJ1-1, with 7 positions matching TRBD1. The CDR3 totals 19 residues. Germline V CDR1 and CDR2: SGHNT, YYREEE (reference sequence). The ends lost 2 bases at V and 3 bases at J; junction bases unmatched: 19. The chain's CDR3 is CASSFRQGTVLFPDTEAFF. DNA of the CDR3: TGTGCCAGCAGCTTCCGACAGGGAACGGTCCTATTCCCGGACACTGAAGCTTTCTTT.